These 20 T cell receptor beta chains share one sample of origin, sequenced in a study of cytomegalovirus exposure and HLA in healthy donors. PCR was performed using 60 Vbeta and 13 Jbeta primers. TCRdb's table, derived via immunoSEQ multiplex PCR, lists solely in-frame clones and lacks some. This table has 150,000 or so clones, roughly three quarters appearing once. Input material: PBMCs. The receptors originated from a woman in her thirties or forties in good health and CMV-seropositive.

This chain links TRBV5-1 with TRBJ2-7, with D perhaps matching TRBD1 (5 bases). Germline CDR1 reads SGHRS; CDR2 reads YFSETQ. The ends were cut back, 6 bases at V and 0 bases at J, with 16 bases in the middle. This CDR3 has 15 amino acids. The CDR3 protein is CASNAQGYGSYEQYF. CDR3 DNA: TGCGCCAGCAACGCCCAGGGTTACGGCTCCTACGAGCAGTACTTC.

This rearrangement joins TRBV7-2 to TRBJ1-3; tentative D call: TRBD1 (6 bases). Germline V gene sequence: CDR1 SGHTA, CDR2 FQGNSA. V was shortened by 1 base and J by 1 base, with 11 bases between the two germline ends. The CDR3 totals 16 residues. In DNA, the CDR3 is TGTGCCAGCAGCTTAGTGGCAGGGGCATCTGGAAACACCATATATTTT. Translated: CASSLVAGASGNTIYF.

This clone was detected a few times. The chain carries TRBV2 and TRBJ1-2; no clear D gene. V lost 6 bases to trimming and J lost 0 bases, with 11 bases between them. This CDR3 contains 14 residues. Germline assignment: CDR1 SNHLY and CDR2 FYNNEI. CDR3 sequence: CASSAGGSNYGYTF. The CDR3 DNA reads as TGTGCCAGCAGCGCAGGAGGATCTAACTATGGCTACACCTTC.

Regarding this clone: In the same sample, other DNA sequences code for this CDR3. V is TRBV19 and J is TRBJ1-5; 7 bases map to TRBD1. The V segment lost 4 bases and the J segment 7 bases; nucleotides outside the gene matches: 4. Germline V gene lookup returns CDR1 LNHDA and CDR2 SQIVND (reference sequence). This CDR3 spans 13 amino acids. CDR3 nucleotide sequence: TGTGCCAGTAGTACAACAGGGGACCAGCCCCAGCATTTT. It translates to CASSTTGDQPQHF.

V usage is TRBV4-3 and J usage is TRBJ2-5; TRBD1 might be the D (6 bases). The DNA end is a closer match to TRBJ2-7, so the J assignment may be wrong. This CDR3 is built from 15 residues. Germline CDR1 is LGHNA and CDR2 is YSLEER. The CDR3 DNA reads as TGCGCCAGCAGCCAAGTGCATTCAGGGGCCTACGAGCAGTACTTC. Translated: CASSQVHSGAYEQYF.

The rearrangement joins TRBV7-8 to TRBJ1-2; 7 positions agree with TRBD1. This CDR3 has 14 residues. Germline trimming cut 0 bases from V and 7 bases from J; bases unmatched to any gene: 5. Germline lookup yields CDR1 SGHVS and CDR2 FQNEAQ. CDR3 in amino acids: CASSLAEGARGYTF. CDR3 DNA: TGTGCCAGCAGCTTAGCGGAGGGGGCTCGTGGCTACACCTTC.

This clone was detected once. The V call is TRBV4-1, the J call TRBJ2-6; D perhaps matches TRBD1 (6 bases). There are 19 residues in the CDR3. CDR1 and CDR2 (germline): MGHRA, YSYEKL. Trimming took 1 base from V and 2 from J, leaving 18 bases between them. The CDR3 here is CASSQGSSGVGAGANVLTF. CDR3 in DNA: TGCGCCAGCAGCCAAGGATCTTCAGGGGTCGGCGCTGGGGCCAACGTCCTGACTTTC.

The V and J genes are TRBV6-1 and TRBJ1-2; a possible D gene is TRBD1 (5 bases). Germline CDR1 and CDR2: MNHNS and SASEGT. This CDR3 has 16 amino acids. The V end was cut by 1 base, the J end by 2 bases, with 14 bases between. CDR3 loop: CASSEVLRQPNYGYTF. The DNA for the CDR3 is TGTGCCAGCAGTGAAGTTTTGAGACAGCCAAACTATGGCTACACCTTC.

The chain has TRBV6-4 and TRBJ2-1, with a tentative D call TRBD1 (6 bases). The germline V gene encodes CDR1 MRHNA and CDR2 SNTAGT. V dropped 5 bases and J dropped 5 bases, with 13 bases sitting between them. The CDR3 contains 14 residues. The CDR3 reads CASSRQGYDNEQFF. Here the CDR3 DNA reads TGTGCCAGCAGTCGCCAGGGGTACGACAATGAGCAGTTCTTC.

This clone has only a few counts. The rearrangement links TRBV2 to TRBJ2-7; the D gene is possibly TRBD2 (6 bases). V dropped 4 bases and J dropped 5 bases, with 12 bases sitting between them. CDR1 is SNHLY, CDR2 FYNNEI, per germline. This CDR3 has 13 residues. This CDR3 is CASSGGGRHEQYF. CDR3 DNA: TGTGCCAGCAGTGGAGGAGGGCGGCACGAGCAGTACTTC.

This chain connects TRBV6-1 to TRBJ2-3; 9 bases match TRBD1. The CDR3 has 15 residues. Germline loops: CDR1 MNHNS, CDR2 SASEGT. Trimming removed 7 bases from V and 1 base from J; junction bases left unmatched: 6. The CDR3 sequence: CASTGGTGRTDTQYF. CDR3 bases: TGTGCCAGCACGGGCGGGACAGGGCGCACAGATACGCAGTATTTT.

The V gene is TRBV23-1, the J gene TRBJ2-1, with 11 bases matching TRBD2. TRBV23-1 is flagged as an ORF with uncertain function. With 0 bases clipped from V and 5 bases from J, the junction kept 15 bases outside the gene matches. This CDR3 is 20 amino acids long. As DNA, the CDR3 is TGCGCCAGCAGTCAATCGAGAGGTTTAGCGGGGGGGCGAAGGAACAATGAGCAGTTCTTC. Amino acid sequence: CASSQSRGLAGGRRNNEQFF.

This chain links TRBV19 with TRBJ1-5, with a tentative D call TRBD1 (5 bases). Germline V CDR1 and CDR2: LNHDA, SQIVND (reference sequence). The CDR3 length is 12 residues. V was shortened by 8 bases and J by 5 bases, with 10 bases between the two germline ends. CDR3: CASQGPYQPQHF. In DNA, the CDR3 is TGTGCCAGTCAGGGCCCTTATCAGCCCCAGCATTTT.

The chain carries TRBV4-2 and TRBJ2-1; 7 nucleotides line up with TRBD2. From germline, CDR1 is LGHNA and CDR2 YNFKEQ. This CDR3 has 19 amino acids. V trimming: 1 base; J trimming: 1 base; junction bases outside the gene matches: 13. CDR3 DNA: TGTGCCAGCAGCCAAGCCCCCTCGATCCAGCGGGGTTCCTACAATGAGCAGTTCTTC. Encoded protein: CASSQAPSIQRGSYNEQFF.

This chain joins TRBV6-6 and TRBJ1-5, with 7 positions matching TRBD1. This CDR3 is built from 15 residues. With 5 bases clipped from V and 2 bases from J, the junction kept 6 bases outside the gene matches. Germline values: CDR1 MNHNY, CDR2 SVGAGI (reference sequence). CDR3 amino acids: CASSENRGRNQPQHF. CDR3 DNA: TGTGCCAGCAGTGAGAACAGGGGCCGCAATCAGCCCCAGCATTTT.

The V and J genes are TRBV28 and TRBJ2-5; D gene ambiguous. The J call could be wrong; TRBJ2-7 is a better fit for the DNA end. The CDR3 totals 13 residues. Germline CDR1 MDHEN, CDR2 SYDVKM. The CDR3 region has the DNA TGTGCCAGCAGCTCTATCAACCCCTACGAGCAGTACTTC. Translating gives CASSSINPYEQYF.

This chain connects TRBV6-1 to TRBJ1-1, with D possibly matching TRBD1 (5 bases). Germline V gene data show CDR1 as MNHNS and CDR2 as SASEGT. There are 13 residues in the CDR3. V was pared by 10 bases and J by 3 bases, with 15 bases between. The CDR3: CATARTPDTEAFF. The CDR3 DNA reads TGTGCCACCGCCCGGACACCGGACACTGAAGCTTTCTTT.

The V gene is TRBV19, the J gene TRBJ1-1; the match to TRBD1 covers 8 bases. CDR3 size: 13 residues. With 3 bases clipped from V and 7 bases from J, the junction kept 4 bases outside the gene matches. CDR1 LNHDA and CDR2 SQIVND come from the germline V gene (reference sequence). CDR3 protein: CASSIQGAGEAFF. CDR3 coding DNA: TGTGCCAGTAGTATTCAGGGGGCGGGTGAAGCTTTCTTT.

Concerning this clone: Relative to the germline gene, one junction end is altered; a read error may explain this. The chain couples TRBV5-1 to TRBJ2-4, with TRBD2 matching over 10 bases. CDR3 length: 17 residues. Germline V lookup: CDR1 SGHRS, CDR2 YFSETQ. CDR3 nucleotide sequence: TGCGCCAGCAGCTTGGTGTCTAGCGGGGGAACCAAAAACAGTCAGTACTTC. Translation gives CASSLVSSGGTKNSQYF.

This chain links TRBV23-1 with TRBJ1-1, with a weak D call TRBD1 (6 bases). TRBV23-1 is identified as an open reading frame with a role that is uncertain. The CDR3 is made up of 17 amino acids. Trimming took off 3 bases at V and 2 bases at J, with 19 bases between the two ends. The CDR3 nucleotides read TGCGCCAGCAGTCAGTCGGGACACTCCTACCTCAACACTGAAGCTTTCTTT. It specifies CASSQSGHSYLNTEAFF.